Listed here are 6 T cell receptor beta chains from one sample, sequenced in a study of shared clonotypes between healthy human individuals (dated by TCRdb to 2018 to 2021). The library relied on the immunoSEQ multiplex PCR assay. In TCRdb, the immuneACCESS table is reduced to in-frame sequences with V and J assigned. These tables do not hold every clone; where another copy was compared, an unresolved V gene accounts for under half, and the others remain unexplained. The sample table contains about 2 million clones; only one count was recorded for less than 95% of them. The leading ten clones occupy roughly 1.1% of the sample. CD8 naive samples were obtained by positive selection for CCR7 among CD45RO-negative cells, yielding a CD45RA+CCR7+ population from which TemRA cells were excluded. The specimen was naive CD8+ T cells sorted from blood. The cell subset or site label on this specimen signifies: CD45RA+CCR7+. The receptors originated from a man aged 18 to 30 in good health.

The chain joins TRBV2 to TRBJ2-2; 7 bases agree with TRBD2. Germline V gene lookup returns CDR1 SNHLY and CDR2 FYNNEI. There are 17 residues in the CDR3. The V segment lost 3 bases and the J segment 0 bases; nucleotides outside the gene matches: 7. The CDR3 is CASSDPRLASNTGELFF. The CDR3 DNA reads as TGTGCCAGCAGTGACCCCAGACTAGCCTCGAACACCGGGGAGCTGTTTTTT.

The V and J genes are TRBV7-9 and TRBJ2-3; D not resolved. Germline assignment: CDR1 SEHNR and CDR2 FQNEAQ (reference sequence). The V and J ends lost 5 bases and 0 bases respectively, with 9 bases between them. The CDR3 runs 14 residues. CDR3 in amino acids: CASSPGPSTDTQYF. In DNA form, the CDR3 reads TGTGCCAGCAGCCCTGGACCGAGCACAGATACGCAGTATTTT.

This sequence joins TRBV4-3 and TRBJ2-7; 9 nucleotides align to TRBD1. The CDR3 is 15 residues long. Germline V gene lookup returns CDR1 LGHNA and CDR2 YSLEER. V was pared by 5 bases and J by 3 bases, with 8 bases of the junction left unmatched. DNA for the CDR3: TGCGCCAGCAGCGCTGGGACAGGGAGCTTCTACGAGCAGTACTTC. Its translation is CASSAGTGSFYEQYF.

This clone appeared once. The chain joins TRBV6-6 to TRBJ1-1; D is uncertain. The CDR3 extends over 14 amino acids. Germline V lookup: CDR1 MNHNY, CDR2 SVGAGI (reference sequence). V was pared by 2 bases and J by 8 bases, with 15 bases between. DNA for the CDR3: TGTGCCAGCAGTTACCCCGAAGGGCCCCAAGAAGCTTTCTTT. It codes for CASSYPEGPQEAFF.

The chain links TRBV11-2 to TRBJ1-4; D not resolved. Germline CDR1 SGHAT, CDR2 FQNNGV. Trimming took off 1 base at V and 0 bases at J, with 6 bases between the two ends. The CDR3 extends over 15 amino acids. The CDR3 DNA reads TGTGCCAGCAGCTTAGCCCCTGCAACTAATGAAAAACTGTTTTTT. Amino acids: CASSLAPATNEKLFF.

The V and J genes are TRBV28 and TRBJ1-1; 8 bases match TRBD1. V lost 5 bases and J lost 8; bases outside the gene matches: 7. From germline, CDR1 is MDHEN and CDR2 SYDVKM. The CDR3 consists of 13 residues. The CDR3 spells CASSDRGPPEAFF. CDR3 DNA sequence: TGTGCCAGCAGTGACAGGGGCCCCCCAGAAGCTTTCTTT.